The present entry profiles one T cell receptor beta chain with its context. Healthy Caucasians made up all donors. A universal primer site came from template switching; cDNA carried unique molecular identifiers. TCRdb analysed the 5' RACE reads with MiXCR anew, one entry per CDR3 protein. The sample includes about 250,000 distinct CDR3 sequences, about 9% of them seen just once. This record belongs to a study of identical twins. J was trimmed by 6 bases and V by 11 bases; bases with no gene match: 9. The CDR3 is 12 residues long. Germline values: CDR1 WNHNN, CDR2 SYGVQD (reference sequence). This sample also belongs to another study, concerning yellow fever vaccine responses in identical twins.

The chain couples TRBV10-1 to TRBJ2-7; the match to TRBD1 covers 8 bases. Sequencing was carried out using CD8+ T cells sorted from blood. The receptor comes from a woman between 18 and 29 years old in good health. The CDR3 DNA reads TGCGCCGGACAGGGTAATCCCTCCGAGCAGTACTTC. It specifies CAGQGNPSEQYF.